This is a list of T cell receptor beta chains from one sample in a study of blood T cell repertoires in COVID-19. The repertoire was sequenced with immunoSEQ multiplex PCR; TCRdb's copy has only in-frame clones and lacks some. The table lists some 700,000 clones, more than 80% of them singletons. The sequenced sample was peripheral blood. The receptors come from a woman aged 18-29 years with acute or convalescent COVID-19. The CDR3 runs from the conserved cysteine through the conserved F or W. The D gene is left open where the match is weak.

V,D,J,CDR3,DNA
TRBV9,-,TRBJ1-1,CASRKRGVHWTNTEAFF,TGTGCCAGCAGAAAACGGGGGGTACATTGGACCAACACTGAAGCTTTCTTT
TRBV29-1,TRBD1,TRBJ1-2,CSVDPPDRVDGYTF,TGCAGCGTTGACCCTCCGGACAGGGTAGATGGCTACACCTTC
TRBV19,TRBD1,TRBJ1-5,CASSIGAGGTQPQHF,TGTGCCAGTAGTATCGGGGCAGGGGGAACTCAGCCCCAGCATTTT
TRBV6-2/TRBV6-3,-,TRBJ1-5,CASSYPGTFLF,TGTGCCAGCAGTTACCCCGGGACATTTCTTTTT
TRBV5-6,TRBD2,TRBJ2-1,CASYLMGGYEQFF,TGTGCCAGCTATCTAATGGGGGGGTATGAGCAGTTCTTC
TRBV10-3,TRBD1,TRBJ1-3,CAISESRQGANTIYF,TGTGCCATCAGTGAGTCGAGACAGGGGGCAAACACCATATATTTT
TRBV11-2,-,TRBJ1-1,CASSSPYRRKNTEAFF,TGTGCCAGCAGCTCCCCCTACAGGCGGAAGAACACTGAAGCTTTCTTT
TRBV10-3,TRBD2,TRBJ2-2,CASRRYASGGPNTGELFF,TGTGCCTCACGCCGGTACGCTAGCGGGGGGCCGAACACCGGGGAGCTGTTTTTT
TRBV11-2,-,TRBJ2-3,CASSPPGQLSTDTQYF,TGTGCCAGCAGCCCCCCCGGACAGTTAAGCACAGATACGCAGTATTTT
TRBV5-4,-,TRBJ2-1,CASSADSSSYNEQFF,TGTGCCAGCAGCGCGGACTCGAGCTCCTACAATGAGCAGTTCTTC
TRBV7-8,TRBD1,TRBJ1-2,CASSLAGGKDGYTF,TGTGCCAGCAGCTTGGCAGGGGGTAAGGATGGCTACACCTTC
TRBV11-2,-,TRBJ2-2,CASSDTNTGELFF,TGTGCCAGCAGTGACACGAACACCGGGGAGCTGTTTTTT
TRBV2,TRBD2,TRBJ2-1,CASSRLAVNEQFF,TGTGCCAGCTCGCGACTAGCGGTCAATGAGCAGTTCTTC
TRBV15,-,TRBJ1-2,CATSRGFSYGYTF,TGTGCCACCTCCCGGGGGTTTAGCTATGGCTACACCTTC
TRBV30,TRBD1,TRBJ1-2,CAWISGGNYGYTF,TGTGCCTGGATTTCAGGGGGCAACTATGGCTACACCTTC
TRBV5-1,TRBD1,TRBJ1-6,CASSLGDRSSYNSPLHF,TGCGCCAGCAGCTTGGGGGACAGAAGCTCCTATAATTCACCCCTCCACTTT
TRBV13,TRBD1,TRBJ2-1,CASSPRTGDSYNEQFF,TGTGCCAGCAGCCCCCGGACAGGCGATAGCTACAATGAGCAGTTCTTC
TRBV7-3,-,TRBJ1-2,CASSFLSSHGYTF,TGTGCCAGCAGCTTCCTCTCTTCTCATGGCTACACCTTC
TRBV3-1/TRBV3-2,-,TRBJ2-7,CASSQEGRQERGYEQYF,TGTGCCAGCAGCCAAGAGGGTCGACAGGAGCGGGGCTACGAGCAGTACTTC
TRBV6-5,-,TRBJ2-3,CASSYITGIPDTQYF,TGTGCCAGCAGTTACATAACAGGAATCCCAGATACGCAGTATTTT
TRBV5-1,TRBD2,TRBJ2-1,CASSFTEAGTSGNNEQFF,TGCGCCAGCAGCTTCACTGAAGCCGGGACTAGCGGAAACAATGAGCAGTTCTTC
TRBV27,-,TRBJ2-7,CASSLGGYEQYF,TGTGCCAGCAGTTTGGGGGGATACGAGCAGTACTTC
TRBV13,TRBD2,TRBJ2-2,CASSSSLAGNTGELFF,TGTGCCAGCAGCTCAAGCCTAGCGGGGAACACCGGGGAGCTGTTTTTT
TRBV10-3,TRBD1,TRBJ2-7,CAISEGQGPPGEQYF,TGTGCCATCAGTGAGGGACAGGGACCCCCGGGGGAGCAGTACTTC
TRBV29-1,TRBD1,TRBJ1-2,CSVEDRDSFAYGYTF,TGCAGCGTTGAAGATCGGGACAGTTTTGCCTATGGCTACACCTTC
TRBV10-3,TRBD1,TRBJ1-4,CAIRRTGRNEKLFF,TGTGCCATCAGGCGGACAGGACGTAATGAAAAACTGTTTTTT
TRBV19,-,TRBJ1-1,CASSIIENTEAFF,TGTGCCAGTAGTATTATAGAGAACACTGAAGCTTTCTTT
TRBV18,-,TRBJ2-7,CASSLGASYEQYF,TGTGCCAGCTCACTGGGGGCCTCCTACGAGCAGTACTTC
TRBV27,TRBD1,TRBJ2-7,CASSYRGSYEQYF,TGTGCCAGCAGTTACAGGGGGTCCTACGAGCAGTACTTC
TRBV30,TRBD2,TRBJ2-6,CAWSVQAAGVSGANVLTF,TGTGCCTGGAGTGTACAGGCAGCGGGGGTTTCTGGGGCCAACGTCCTGACTTTC
TRBV3-1/TRBV3-2,-,TRBJ1-1,CASSQDPSRRTEAFF,TGTGCCAGCAGCCAAGATCCCAGCCGGAGGACTGAAGCTTTCTTT
TRBV4-2,TRBD2,TRBJ2-2,CASSQGVSGGNTGELFF,TGTGCCAGCAGCCAAGGGGTTAGCGGGGGGAACACCGGGGAGCTGTTTTTT